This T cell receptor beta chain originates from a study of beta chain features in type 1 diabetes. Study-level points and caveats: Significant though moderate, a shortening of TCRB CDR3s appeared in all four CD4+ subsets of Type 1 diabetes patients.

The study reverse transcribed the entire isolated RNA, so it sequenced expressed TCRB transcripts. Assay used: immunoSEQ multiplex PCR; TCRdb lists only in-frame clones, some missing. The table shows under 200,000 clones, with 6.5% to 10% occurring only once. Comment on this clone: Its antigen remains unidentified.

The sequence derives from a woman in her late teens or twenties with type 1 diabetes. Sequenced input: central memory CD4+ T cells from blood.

CDR3 coding DNA: TGTGCCAGCAGCCCGGACAGTCGCCGTAATTCACCCCTCCACTTT. It codes for CASSPDSRRNSPLHF. J is TRBJ1-6 and V is TRBV7-2, with D tentatively TRBD1 (6 bases). Between the trimmed V and J ends, which lost 5 bases and 6 bases, there was a span of 14 bases. Germline CDR1 reads SGHTA; CDR2 reads FQGNSA. This CDR3 is built from 15 residues.